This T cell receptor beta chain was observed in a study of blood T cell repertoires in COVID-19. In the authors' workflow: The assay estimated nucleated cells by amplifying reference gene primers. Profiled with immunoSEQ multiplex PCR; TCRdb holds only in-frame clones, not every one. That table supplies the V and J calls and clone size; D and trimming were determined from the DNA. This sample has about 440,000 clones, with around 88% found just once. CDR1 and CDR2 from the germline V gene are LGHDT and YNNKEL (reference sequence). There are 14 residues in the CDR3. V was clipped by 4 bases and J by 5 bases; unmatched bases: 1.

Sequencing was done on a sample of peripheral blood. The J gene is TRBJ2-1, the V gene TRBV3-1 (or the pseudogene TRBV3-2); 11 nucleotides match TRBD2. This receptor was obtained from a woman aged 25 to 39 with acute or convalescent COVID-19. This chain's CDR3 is CASSLSGRDNEQFF. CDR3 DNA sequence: TGTGCCAGCAGCCTTAGCGGGAGGGACAATGAGCAGTTCTTC.